The 26 T cell receptor beta chains below all came from one sample that was sequenced in a study of T cells in Graves' hyperthyroidism and ophthalmopathy. It was RNA transcripts that yielded the amplified TCR beta CDR3 regions. In the first-round RT-PCR of the TCR CDR3, the HTBI primer set was used. TCRdb called the multiplex PCR reads again in MiXCR, with one record for every CDR3 protein. The sample consists of approximately 270,000 distinct CDR3 sequences, less than 15% of them appearing once. Sequencing was done on a sample of blood. These receptors originate from a woman aged 40 to 55 with Graves' hyperthyroidism that later progressed to Graves' ophthalmopathy.

The V call is TRBV10-3, the J call TRBJ2-2; D not resolved. The CDR3 is 15 amino acids. Germline CDR1 reads ENHRY; CDR2 reads SYGVKD. This CDR3 is CTSSEATGNTGELFF. The DNA of the CDR3 is TGTACCAGCAGTGAAGCGACCGGGAACACCGGGGAGCTGTTTTTT.

The genes are TRBV4-1 and TRBJ1-2; the D gene is possibly TRBD1 (5 bases). The length of the CDR3 is 15 residues. The V end lost 4 bases, the J end lost 1 base, and 13 bases lay between the germline ends. Germline loops: CDR1 MGHRA, CDR2 YSYEKL. CDR3 in amino acids: CASSPRGGSNYGYTF. CDR3 in DNA: TGCGCCAGCAGCCCTCGGGGGGGAAGTAACTATGGCTACACCTTC.

This clonotype was detected many times. The chain links TRBV6-1 to TRBJ2-1; no definite D call. Trimming took off 8 bases at V and 6 bases at J, with 11 bases between the two ends. Germline assignment: CDR1 MNHNS and CDR2 SASEGT. The length of the CDR3 is 12 residues. CDR3 region: CASLSVSNEQFF. CDR3 DNA: TGTGCCAGCTTGTCAGTTTCCAATGAGCAGTTCTTC.

This clonotype was detected ten times or more. V usage is TRBV7-9 and J usage is TRBJ2-1, with 8 positions matching TRBD1. There are 15 residues in the CDR3. J lost 2 bases, V lost 5 bases, and 5 bases had no gene match. Germline CDR1 SEHNR, CDR2 FQNEAQ (reference sequence). The CDR3 DNA reads TGTGCCAGCAGCCTCGACAGGGGCACCTACAATGAGCAGTTCTTC. Residues: CASSLDRGTYNEQFF.

The J gene is TRBJ2-1, the V gene TRBV5-1; D unclear. Germline CDR1 is SGHRS and CDR2 is YFSETQ. V was trimmed by 2 bases and J by 4 bases, leaving 10 bases between them. The CDR3 totals 14 residues. CDR3 protein: CASSFSGRYNEQFF. CDR3 nucleotide sequence: TGCGCCAGCAGCTTTAGTGGGCGGTACAATGAGCAGTTCTTC.

This clonotype was found many times. This chain joins TRBV7-8 and TRBJ2-7; D uncertain. CDR1 is SGHVS and CDR2 is FQNEAQ in the germline V gene. There are 13 residues in the CDR3. V was cut by 2 bases and J by 5 bases, with 10 bases left in between. In DNA, the CDR3 is TGTGCCAGCAGCTTACGGTGGATCGACGAGCAGTACTTC. As protein: CASSLRWIDEQYF.

There are many counts of this clonotype. The chain recombines TRBV11-2 with TRBJ2-7; 7 bases agree with TRBD1. The CDR3 sequence is 17 residues long. J was trimmed by 0 bases and V by 3 bases; bases with no gene match: 11. CDR1 and CDR2 from the germline V gene are SGHAT and FQNNGV. CDR3 DNA sequence: TGTGCCAGCAGCTTTAAGTTCCCTGGGGACAGCTCCTACGAGCAGTACTTC. Translated: CASSFKFPGDSSYEQYF.

This clonotype was counted ten times or more. This sequence joins TRBV28 and TRBJ2-7, with D maybe TRBD1 (5 bases). Between the trimmed V and J ends, which lost 3 bases and 2 bases, there was a span of 14 bases. CDR3 length: 15 amino acids. CDR1 is MDHEN and CDR2 is SYDVKM in the germline V gene. The CDR3 loop reads CASSFVRGSPYEQYF. CDR3 DNA sequence: TGTGCCAGCAGTTTTGTTAGGGGTAGCCCCTACGAGCAGTACTTC.

This clonotype was detected a few times. The chain recombines TRBV5-6 with TRBJ1-1, with a possible D match to TRBD1 (5 bases). The V gene's germline CDR1 is SGHDT and CDR2 YYEEEE. This CDR3 has 14 residues. The V end was cut by 0 bases, the J end by 8 bases, with 14 bases between. The CDR3 region has the DNA TGTGCCAGCAGCTTGGCTGTCGGGGCTGTGGAAGCTTTCTTT. This codes for CASSLAVGAVEAFF.

This chain joins TRBV18 and TRBJ1-1; D is unclear. From germline, CDR1 is KGHSH and CDR2 LQKENI. The V gene lost 3 bases and the J gene lost 4 bases, with 9 bases spanning the gap. CDR3 size: 13 residues. The CDR3 sequence: CASSPGLGTEAFF. The CDR3 nucleotides are TGTGCCAGCTCACCTGGGCTTGGCACTGAAGCTTTCTTT.

The CDR3 DNA reads TGTGCCGGTACTACGGCAACTAATGAAAAACTGTTTTTT. Its protein product is CAGTTATNEKLFF. The chain combines TRBV2 with TRBJ1-4; no reliable D call. Trimming stripped 11 bases from V and 0 bases from J, with 10 bases between. The length of the CDR3 is 13 residues. CDR1 and CDR2 from the germline V gene are SNHLY and FYNNEI. Based on the CDR3 plus reference TRBV2 and TRBJ1-4, the full variable domain is EPEVTQTPSHQVTQMGQEVILRCVPISNHLYFYWYRQILGQKVEFLVSFYNNEISEKSEIFDDQFSVERPDGSNFTLKIRSTKLEDSAMYFCAGTTATNEKLFFGSGTQLSVL.

This clonotype appeared many times. The rearrangement joins TRBV6-5 to TRBJ1-1; D is uncertain. The CDR3 consists of 15 residues. V was trimmed by 1 base and J by 0 bases, leaving 9 bases between them. Germline V gives CDR1 MNHEY, CDR2 SVGAGI. The CDR3 DNA is TGTGCCAGCAGTTACTTCGATCCGGTGAACACTGAAGCTTTCTTT. It encodes CASSYFDPVNTEAFF.

This clonotype was seen many times. The chain links TRBV12-3 or TRBV12-4 to TRBJ2-5, with 7 nucleotides matching TRBD1. Germline trimming cut 4 bases from V and 4 bases from J; bases unmatched to any gene: 12. The CDR3 consists of 16 residues. In DNA, the CDR3 is TGTGCCAGCAGTTCGACAGGGTCCGTATGGGGAGAGACCCAGTACTTC. Translation: CASSSTGSVWGETQYF.

This clonotype showed up just a few times. This may be a read error: a much more frequent sequence differs by one nucleotide. The chain recombines TRBV28 with TRBJ2-5; tentative D call: TRBD2 (6 bases). Trimming shortened V by 7 bases and J by 5 bases, and 17 bases separated the two germline ends. The germline V gene has CDR1 MDHEN and CDR2 SYDVKM. The CDR3 has 14 amino acids. The CDR3, as DNA: TGTGCCAGCAATTTTATCACGGGGAGGGAGACCCAGTACTTC. Its translation: CASNFITGRETQYF. Complete variable domain (other parts from reference TRBV28 and TRBJ2-5): DVKVTQSSRYLVKRTGEKVFLECVQDMDHENMFWYRQDPGLGLRLIYFSYDVKMKEKGDIPEGYSVSREKKERFSLILESASTNQTSMYLCASNFITGRETQYFGPGTRLLVL.

The chain uses TRBV28 and TRBJ2-5; TRBD2 matches 9 bases. The trim removed 2 bases at V and 4 bases at J, leaving 2 bases unmatched. There are 14 residues in the CDR3. Per germline, CDR1 MDHEN and CDR2 SYDVKM. CDR3 nucleotides: TGTGCCAGCAGTTTAGCGGGGGGGCCAGAGACCCAGTACTTC. This sequence encodes CASSLAGGPETQYF.

This clonotype occurred many times. The chain is built from TRBV6-1 and TRBJ2-5; TRBD2 aligns across 12 bases. CDR3 length: 16 amino acids. Germline V CDR1 and CDR2: MNHNS, SASEGT. Trimming cost V 1 base and J 4 bases; bases outside gene matches: 4. Here the CDR3 reads CASSEGLAGVRETQYF. CDR3 DNA: TGTGCCAGCAGTGAAGGACTAGCGGGAGTCAGAGAGACCCAGTACTTC.

This clonotype has ten or more counts. The rearrangement uses TRBV6-2 or TRBV6-3 and TRBJ2-2; 8 bases are shared with TRBD1. The CDR3 sequence is 16 residues long. V lost 0 bases, J lost 5 bases, and 5 bases stayed unmatched. Germline-derived CDR1 and CDR2 are MNHEY and SVGEGT. The CDR3 sequence: CASSYSRDRLTGELFF. In nucleotides, the CDR3 is TGTGCCAGCAGTTACTCCCGGGACAGGTTGACCGGGGAGCTGTTTTTT.

V usage is TRBV28 and J usage is TRBJ2-2, with D uncertain. Germline V lookup: CDR1 MDHEN, CDR2 SYDVKM. The V and J ends lost 8 bases and 5 bases respectively, with 9 bases between them. The CDR3 has 12 amino acids. The CDR3 protein is CASAKETGELFF. CDR3 DNA sequence: TGTGCCAGCGCCAAGGAGACCGGGGAGCTGTTTTTT.

This clonotype was seen more than once but under ten times. The gene calls are TRBV28 and TRBJ1-1, with 7 bases matching TRBD1. Germline trimming cut 6 bases from V and 3 bases from J; bases unmatched to any gene: 10. Germline lookup yields CDR1 MDHEN and CDR2 SYDVKM. This CDR3 comprises 15 residues. The CDR3 DNA is TGTGCCAGCAGCCAAGAACCAGGGGGATACACTGAAGCTTTCTTT. Translation gives CASSQEPGGYTEAFF. Full variable domain (rest looked up from reference TRBV28 and TRBJ1-1): DVKVTQSSRYLVKRTGEKVFLECVQDMDHENMFWYRQDPGLGLRLIYFSYDVKMKEKGDIPEGYSVSREKKERFSLILESASTNQTSMYLCASSQEPGGYTEAFFGQGTRLTVV.

V usage is TRBV7-8 and J usage is TRBJ2-1, with TRBD1 identical over 7 bases. Losses at the gene ends were 4 bases for V and 9 bases for J; bases not matched to a gene: 6. This CDR3 region has 13 residues. The germline CDR1 and CDR2 sequences are SGHVS and FQNEAQ. CDR3 DNA: TGTGCCAGCAGCTCGACAGGGTCAAGTGAGCAGTTCTTC. Translating it yields CASSSTGSSEQFF.

This clonotype came up once. The J gene is TRBJ2-1, the V gene TRBV30; 11 nucleotides line up with TRBD2. V lost 7 bases, J lost 4 bases, and 15 bases stayed unmatched. Germline loops: CDR1 GTSNPN, CDR2 SVGIG (reference sequence). The CDR3 length is 17 residues. The CDR3 sequence is CASSDSGRALIYNEQFF. Here the CDR3 DNA reads TGTGCCTCCTCCGATAGCGGGAGGGCCCTGATATACAATGAGCAGTTCTTC.

This clonotype was seen many times. The V call is TRBV27, the J call TRBJ2-1; D gene unclear. Trimming shortened V by 6 bases and J by 0 bases, and 6 bases separated the two germline ends. CDR1 and CDR2 (germline): MNHEY, SMNVEV (reference sequence). The CDR3 spans 13 residues. The CDR3 protein is CASSHDSYNEQFF. CDR3 nucleotides: TGTGCCAGCAGCCACGACTCCTACAATGAGCAGTTCTTC.

A few counts support this clonotype. The chain couples TRBV12-3 or TRBV12-4 to TRBJ2-2, with D perhaps being TRBD1 or TRBD2 (5 bases each). Trimming removed 5 bases from V and 3 bases from J, with 13 bases in between. The CDR3 has 15 amino acids. CDR3 sequence reads: CASSRRDGYTGELFF. The CDR3 nucleotides read TGTGCCAGCAGTCGCCGGGACGGTTACACCGGGGAGCTGTTTTTT.

The sample holds many counts of this clonotype. This chain links TRBV19 with TRBJ2-2; 8 nucleotides match TRBD1. The germline V gene encodes CDR1 LNHDA and CDR2 SQIVND (reference sequence). J was trimmed by 7 bases and V by 2 bases; bases with no gene match: 6. The CDR3 covers 15 residues. In DNA form, the CDR3 reads TGTGCCAGTAGTATACAGGCAGGGGGCATCGGGGAGCTGTTTTTT. Translation gives CASSIQAGGIGELFF.

Remarks on this clonotype: An end of the junction does not agree with germline; a read error may underlie this. The chain couples TRBV3-1 to TRBJ1-1; D not certain. The CDR3 extends over 12 amino acids. Per the germline V gene, CDR1 is LGHDT and CDR2 is YNNKEL (reference sequence). CDR3 loop: CASSQEGFSTCF. The CDR3 DNA follows: TGTGCCAGCAGCCAAGAGGGATTTTCCACTTGCTTT.

This clonotype appeared many times. The genes are TRBV2 and TRBJ2-1, with TRBD1 as a possible D gene (6 bases). Germline-derived CDR1 and CDR2 are SNHLY and FYNNEI. The CDR3 loop spans 14 amino acids. V dropped 5 bases and J dropped 6 bases, with 14 bases sitting between them. The CDR3 DNA reads TGTGCCAGCAGTAGGACAGTAGCCCCCAATGAGCAGTTCTTC. This encodes CASSRTVAPNEQFF.